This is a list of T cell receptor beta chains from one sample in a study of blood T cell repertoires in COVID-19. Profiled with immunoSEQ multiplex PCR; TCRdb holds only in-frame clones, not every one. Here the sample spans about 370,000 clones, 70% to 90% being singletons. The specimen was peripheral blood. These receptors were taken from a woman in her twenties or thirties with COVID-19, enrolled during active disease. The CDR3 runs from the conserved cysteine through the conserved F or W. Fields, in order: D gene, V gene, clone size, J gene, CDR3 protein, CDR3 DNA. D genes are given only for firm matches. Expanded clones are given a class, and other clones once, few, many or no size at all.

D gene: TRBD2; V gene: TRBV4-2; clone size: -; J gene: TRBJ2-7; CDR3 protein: CASSSQRGGLGEQYF; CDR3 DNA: TGTGCCAGCAGCTCACAGCGGGGGGGTCTAGGCGAGCAGTACTTC
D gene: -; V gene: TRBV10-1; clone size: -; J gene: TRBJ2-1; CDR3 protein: CASSPSRGNEQFF; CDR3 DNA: TGCGCCAGCAGTCCAAGTAGGGGAAATGAGCAGTTCTTC
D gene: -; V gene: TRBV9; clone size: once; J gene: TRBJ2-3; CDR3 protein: CASSPRPTIATDTQYF; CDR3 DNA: TGTGCCAGCAGCCCGCGCCCCACGATAGCCACAGATACGCAGTATTTT
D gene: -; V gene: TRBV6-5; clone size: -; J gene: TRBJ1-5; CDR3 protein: CASSRGGRTNQPQHF; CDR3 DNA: TGTGCCAGCAGTCGTGGGGGCAGAACAAATCAGCCCCAGCATTTT
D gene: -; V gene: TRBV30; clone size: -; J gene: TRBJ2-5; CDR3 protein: CAGQSGDQETQYF; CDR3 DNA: TGTGCCGGCCAGTCGGGGGACCAAGAGACCCAGTACTTC
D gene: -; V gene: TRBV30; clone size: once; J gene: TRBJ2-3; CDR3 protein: CAWSGWERADTQYF; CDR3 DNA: TGTGCCTGGAGTGGATGGGAGCGGGCAGATACGCAGTATTTT
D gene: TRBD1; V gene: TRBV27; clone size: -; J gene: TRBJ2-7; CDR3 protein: CASSSTWDRYYEQYF; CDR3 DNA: TGTGCCAGCAGTTCTACTTGGGACAGGTACTACGAGCAGTACTTC
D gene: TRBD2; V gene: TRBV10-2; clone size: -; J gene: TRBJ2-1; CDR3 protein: CASTAPWRGGRRDVNEQFF; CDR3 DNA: TGCGCCAGCACCGCCCCTTGGCGGGGGGGCCGTCGGGACGTCAATGAGCAGTTCTTC
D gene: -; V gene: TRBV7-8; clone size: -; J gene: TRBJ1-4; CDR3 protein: CASSGAANEKLFF; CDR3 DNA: TGTGCCAGCAGCGGCGCGGCAAATGAAAAACTGTTTTTT
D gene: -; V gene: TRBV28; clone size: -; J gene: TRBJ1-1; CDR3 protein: CASSLGGRGTEAFF; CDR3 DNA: TGTGCCAGCAGTTTGGGAGGGCGGGGCACTGAAGCTTTCTTT
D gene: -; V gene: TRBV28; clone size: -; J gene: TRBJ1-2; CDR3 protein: CASSRGGEGYTF; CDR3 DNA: TGTGCCAGCAGTCGGGGGGGCGAAGGCTACACCTTC
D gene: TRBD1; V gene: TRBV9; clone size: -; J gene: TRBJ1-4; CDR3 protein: CASSPRTGSNEKLFF; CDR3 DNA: TGTGCCAGCAGCCCGCGGACAGGGTCTAATGAAAAACTGTTTTTT
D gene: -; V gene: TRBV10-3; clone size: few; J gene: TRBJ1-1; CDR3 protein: CATLKTDTEAFF; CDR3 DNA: TGTGCCACCCTAAAGACAGACACTGAAGCTTTCTTT
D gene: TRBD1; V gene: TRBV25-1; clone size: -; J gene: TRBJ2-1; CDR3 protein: CASSELNPTGIGEQFF; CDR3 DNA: TGTGCCAGCAGTGAGCTTAACCCGACAGGGATCGGTGAGCAGTTCTTC
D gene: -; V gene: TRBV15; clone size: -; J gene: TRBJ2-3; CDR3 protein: CATSKGRGFGTDTQYF; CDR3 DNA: TGTGCCACCAGCAAAGGCCGGGGATTCGGCACAGATACGCAGTATTTT
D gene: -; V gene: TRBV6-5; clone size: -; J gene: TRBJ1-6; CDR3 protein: CASTSLRASNSPLHF; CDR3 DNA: TGTGCCAGCACCTCCCTGAGGGCCTCTAATTCACCCCTCCACTTT
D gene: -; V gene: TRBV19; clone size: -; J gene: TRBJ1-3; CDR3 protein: CASSMQDISGNTIYF; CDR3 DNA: TGTGCCAGTAGTATGCAGGACATCTCTGGAAACACCATATATTTT
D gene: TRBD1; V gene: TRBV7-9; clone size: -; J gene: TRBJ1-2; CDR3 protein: CASSSPTGQAATPDYGYTF; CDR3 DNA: TGTGCCAGCAGCTCACCAACGGGACAGGCGGCGACACCCGACTATGGCTACACCTTC
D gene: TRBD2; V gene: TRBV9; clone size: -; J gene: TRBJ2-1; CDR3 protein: CASSGRPHEQFF; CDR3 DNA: TGTGCCAGTAGCGGGAGACCGCATGAGCAGTTCTTC
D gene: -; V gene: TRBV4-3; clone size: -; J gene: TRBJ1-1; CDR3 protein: CASSQGPHSGAFF; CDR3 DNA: TGCGCCAGCAGCCAAGGGCCCCATTCGGGGGCTTTCTTT
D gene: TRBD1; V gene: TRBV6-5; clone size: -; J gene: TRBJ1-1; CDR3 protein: CASSPWTGSTEAFF; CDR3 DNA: TGTGCCAGCAGTCCTTGGACAGGGTCCACTGAAGCTTTCTTT
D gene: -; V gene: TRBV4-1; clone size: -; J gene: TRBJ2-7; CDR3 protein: CASSHPTQPGQLYEQYF; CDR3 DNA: TGCGCCAGCAGCCACCCTACCCAGCCGGGACAACTCTACGAGCAGTACTTC
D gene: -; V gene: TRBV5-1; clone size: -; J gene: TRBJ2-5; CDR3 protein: CASSSPRAGEETQYF; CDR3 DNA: TGCGCCAGCAGCTCGCCTAGAGCAGGGGAAGAGACCCAGTACTTC
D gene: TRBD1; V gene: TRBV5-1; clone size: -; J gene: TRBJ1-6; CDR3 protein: CASSLKFSGTGRSYNSPLHF; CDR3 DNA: TGCGCCAGCAGCTTGAAGTTCTCCGGGACAGGTCGCTCCTATAATTCACCCCTCCACTTT
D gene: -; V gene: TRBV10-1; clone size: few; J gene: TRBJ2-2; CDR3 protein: CASSARVTGELFF; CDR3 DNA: TGCGCCAGCAGTGCACGGGTCACCGGGGAGCTGTTTTTT
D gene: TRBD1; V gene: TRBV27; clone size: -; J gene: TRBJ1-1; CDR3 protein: CASSLARTGGRAEAFF; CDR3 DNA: TGTGCCAGCAGTTTAGCCCGGACAGGGGGAAGAGCTGAAGCTTTCTTT
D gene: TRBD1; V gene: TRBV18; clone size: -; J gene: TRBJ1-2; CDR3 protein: CASSPPTGSDYGYTF; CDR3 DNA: TGTGCCAGCTCACCACCGACAGGGAGTGACTATGGCTACACCTTC
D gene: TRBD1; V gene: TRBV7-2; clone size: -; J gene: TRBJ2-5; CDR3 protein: CASSFIQGASQETQYF; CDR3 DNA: TGTGCCAGCAGCTTTATACAGGGGGCTAGCCAAGAGACCCAGTACTTC